This T cell receptor (beta chain) was recorded in a study of blood T cell repertoires in COVID-19 (TCRdb year 2020). With respect to the entire study: Samples covering the acute and convalescent phases of COVID-19 were provided by collaborators in the United States, Italy and Spain. The prospective study material was composed of cDNA or gDNA derived from T cells, B-cell-depleted T cells, or PBMCs. Deeply sampled blood TCRbeta repertoires from subjects exposed to, actively infected with, or recovered from COVID-19 were included in the dataset. A freely available public database, intended as a resource for researchers studying the immune response to SARS-CoV-2, is where the repertoires were released. Samples came from the ongoing ImmuneRACE study (first 160 participants) plus 1,254 subjects from 6 global collaborators. Sample metadata almost always included a de-identified subject ID, COVID-19 status, age in years and sex. Where available, HLA class I and class II types were obtained from metadata supplied by the sample provider rather than from assay-based typing. What the research found in general, with its limitations: The quantity of clinical and demographic metadata differed by source and by participant and was supplied without curation.

This clone was picked up one time. This receptor's antigen is unknown. No base quality values were provided; no much bigger clone lies one nucleotide off. The collaborating institutions used their own protocols to collect whole blood in K2EDTA tubes. For TCRbeta analysis, collaborator samples were shipped as frozen whole blood, as isolated PBMCs, or as DNA extracted from either sample type. The cysteine opens and the phenylalanine closes a CDR3 of 11 amino acids. The kept DNA is CDR3 alone, 33 bases in frame from the first base. CDR1 and CDR2 (SNHLY, FYNNEI) derive from the germline V gene. V loses 5 bases of germline sequence and J loses 4 bases, and the interval between the two ends is 3 bases. The immunoSEQ Assay, a bias-controlled multiplex PCR, was used to amplify TCRbeta CDR3 regions from genomic DNA. Concerning the study's data processing: The number of nucleated cells in each sample was estimated from the amplification of reference gene primers within the assay. Sequence reads were collapsed and filtered to measure the absolute abundance of every unique TCRbeta CDR3 rearrangement. For each sample, productive Simpson clonality was calculated as the square root of Simpson's diversity index across productive rearrangements. Drawn from immuneACCESS, this table holds only the in-frame rearrangements with V and J called that TCRdb kept. Clones are partly lost; checked studies trace under half to an unresolved V gene and leave the rest unexplained. That table supplies the V and J calls and clone size; D and trimming were determined from the DNA. For this sample the table gives roughly 100,000 clones, of which roughly 79% were detected only once. The ten largest clones take up around 9.4% of the sample.

The source is a woman older than 75 with acute or convalescent COVID-19. The chain was built from TRBV2 and TRBJ2-1; no confident D gene assignment can be made. Sequences were obtained from peripheral blood. This receptor has the CDR3 CASSYYNEQFF. The bases are TGTGCCAGCAGTTATTACAATGAGCAGTTCTTC.